This TCR beta chain was found in a study of OX40 agonist ivuxolimab in advanced cancers. Sequencing was performed with immunoSEQ multiplex PCR; in TCRdb, only in-frame clones are kept and a portion is missing. The data contain around 82,000 clones, around nine tenths of them seen just once; the ten biggest clones take up about 0.76%. This clone was detected only once. Germline V lookup: CDR1 ENHRY, CDR2 SYGVKD. Trimming left V 3 bases short and J 4 bases short, with 21 bases between. The CDR3 is made up of 17 amino acids. The sequencing here drew on CD4+ or CD8+ T cells sorted from blood, taken in a trial of the OX40 agonist ivuxolimab. The chain employs TRBV10-3 and TRBJ1-2; D is uncertain. The TCR sequence derives from an adult with an advanced solid tumor such as melanoma, head and neck, liver or kidney cancer. The CDR3 sequence: CAISDPTYSTRTYGYTF. DNA of the CDR3: TGTGCCATCAGTGACCCTACCTATAGTACCCGTACCTATGGCTACACCTTC.